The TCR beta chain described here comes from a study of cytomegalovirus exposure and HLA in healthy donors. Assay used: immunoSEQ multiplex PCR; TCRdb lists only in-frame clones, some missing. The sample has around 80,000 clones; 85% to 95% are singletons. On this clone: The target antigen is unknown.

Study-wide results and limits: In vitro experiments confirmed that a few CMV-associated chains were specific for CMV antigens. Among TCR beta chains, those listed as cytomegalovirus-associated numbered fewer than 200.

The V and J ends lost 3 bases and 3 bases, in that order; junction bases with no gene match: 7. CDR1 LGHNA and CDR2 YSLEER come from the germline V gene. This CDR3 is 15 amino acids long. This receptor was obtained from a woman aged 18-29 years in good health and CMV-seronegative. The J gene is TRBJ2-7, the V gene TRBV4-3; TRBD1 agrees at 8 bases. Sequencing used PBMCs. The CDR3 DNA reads TGCGCCAGCAGCCAGAGCGGACAGGGACTCTACGAGCAGTACTTC. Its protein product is CASSQSGQGLYEQYF.